This T cell receptor (beta chain) was sequenced for a study of T cells in Graves' hyperthyroidism and ophthalmopathy. The source material, RNA transcripts, was used to amplify TCR beta CDR3 regions. Carried out on the TCR CDR3, a first-round RT-PCR used the HTBI primer set. Via MiXCR, TCRdb re-called the multiplex PCR reads, giving one row per CDR3 protein. This repertoire shows 300,000 to 450,000 distinct CDR3 sequences, approximately 13% found once; its top ten account for roughly 8.3%. Per the germline V gene, CDR1 is SGHNT and CDR2 is YYREEE (reference sequence). Trimming pared 0 bases from V and 6 bases from J, leaving 15 bases between. CDR3 length equals 15 residues.

The origin of this receptor is a woman younger than 30 with Graves' hyperthyroidism. The chain carries TRBV5-4 and TRBJ1-2; weak D call: TRBD1 (5 bases). The material sequenced was blood. The DNA for the CDR3 is TGTGCCAGCAGCTTGGCCGGGGACCTCGGGAATGGCTACACCTTC. Translating it yields CASSLAGDLGNGYTF.